Each of the 11 T cell receptor beta chains below was sequenced from the same sample in a study of blood T cell repertoires in COVID-19. Profiling relied on immunoSEQ multiplex PCR, and the TCRdb table lists in-frame clones only, not all of them. The table records a few hundred thousand clones, roughly nine tenths of them present only once. Material: PBMCs or T cells enriched from blood (not recorded which). The receptors were sampled from a middle-aged woman who had been exposed to COVID-19.

This clone was seen a single time. This sequence joins TRBV7-9 and TRBJ1-5; D call uncertain. The CDR3 runs 12 residues. Germline V gene sequence: CDR1 SEHNR, CDR2 FQNEAQ (reference sequence). V lost 9 bases and J 0 bases, leaving 6 bases between the germline ends. CDR3 amino acids: CASTHSNQPQHF. In nucleotides, the CDR3 is TGTGCCAGTACGCATAGCAATCAGCCCCAGCATTTT.

The chain couples TRBV27 to TRBJ1-4, with D possibly being TRBD1 (6 bases). With 3 bases removed from V and 3 bases from J, the gap between germline ends came to 14 bases. CDR3 length equals 16 residues. Germline CDR1 and CDR2: MNHEY and SMNVEV (reference sequence). CDR3 DNA: TGTGCCAGCAGTTTGACCAGGGGATTAGCTAATGAAAAACTGTTTTTT. Its protein product is CASSLTRGLANEKLFF.

J is TRBJ1-6 and V is TRBV19, with 8 bases matching TRBD1. Germline values: CDR1 LNHDA, CDR2 SQIVND (reference sequence). The CDR3 loop spans 14 amino acids. V shed 7 bases, J shed 5 bases, and the junction held 4 bases outside the gene matches. CDR3 sequence (DNA): TGTGCCAGTAAGGGGACAGGCAATAATTCACCCCTCCACTTT. This gives the protein CASKGTGNNSPLHF.

The chain links TRBV30 to TRBJ2-7; D unresolved. The CDR3 contains 12 residues. Trimming removed 7 bases at V and 0 bases at J, with 10 bases between. Germline V gene sequence: CDR1 GTSNPN, CDR2 SVGIG (reference sequence). This CDR3 is CAFNQDSYEQYF. The CDR3 nucleotides read TGTGCCTTTAATCAGGACTCCTACGAGCAGTACTTC.

This chain joins TRBV6-5 and TRBJ1-6; the D gene is possibly TRBD1 (5 bases). V lost 7 bases and J lost 5, with 15 bases in between. Germline V CDR1 and CDR2: MNHEY, SVGAGI. The CDR3 extends over 15 amino acids. CDR3 bases: TGTGCCAGCAAAGCCCCAGGGAGGGATAATTCACCCCTCCACTTT. Translated, it gives CASKAPGRDNSPLHF.

This clone was observed a handful of times. The chain uses TRBV18 and TRBJ2-3; 7 bases align to TRBD1. J was trimmed by 0 bases and V by 6 bases; bases with no gene match: 0. This CDR3 comprises 13 residues. Germline CDR1 reads KGHSH; CDR2 reads LQKENI. The CDR3 spells CASSDRSTDTQYF. In nucleotides, the CDR3 is TGTGCCAGCTCGGACAGGAGCACAGATACGCAGTATTTT.

The chain uses TRBV5-6 and TRBJ2-1, with 13 bases aligning to TRBD2. This CDR3 is 15 amino acids long. Germline loops: CDR1 SGHDT, CDR2 YYEEEE. The trim removed 4 bases at V and 3 bases at J, leaving 1 base unmatched. In nucleotides, the CDR3 is TGTGCCAGCAGCCGGACTAGCGGGGGCTACAATGAGCAGTTCTTC. This translates into CASSRTSGGYNEQFF. Full variable domain (remainder filled in from reference TRBV5-6 and TRBJ2-1): DAGVTQSPTHLIKTRGQQVTLRCSPKSGHDTVSWYQQALGQGPQFIFQYYEEEERQRGNFPDRFSGHQFPNYSSELNVNALLLGDSALYLCASSRTSGGYNEQFFGPGTRLTVL.

J is TRBJ1-1 and V is TRBV13; TRBD1 might be the D (5 bases). Germline V gene sequence: CDR1 PRHDT, CDR2 FYEKMQ (reference sequence). This CDR3 is built from 14 residues. The V and J ends lost 4 bases and 1 base respectively, with 10 bases between them. The CDR3 sequence is CASSSEDRNTEAFF. For the CDR3, the DNA is TGTGCCAGCAGCTCCGAAGACAGGAACACTGAAGCTTTCTTT.

The rearrangement joins TRBV4-1 to TRBJ1-2, with D maybe TRBD1 (5 bases). V shed 3 bases and J shed 0 bases, with 14 bases lying between them. The CDR3 sequence is 16 residues long. Germline CDR1 and CDR2: MGHRA and YSYEKL. The CDR3, as DNA: TGCGCCAGCAGCCACATACAGGTCAGAGCTAACTATGGCTACACCTTC. Its protein product is CASSHIQVRANYGYTF.

This chain connects TRBV7-2 to TRBJ1-3, with a possible D match to TRBD1 (6 bases). With 2 bases removed from V and 4 bases from J, the gap between germline ends came to 12 bases. CDR1 and CDR2 from the germline V gene are SGHTA and FQGNSA. The CDR3 runs to 15 residues. CDR3 protein: CASSLRGGRGNTIYF. DNA of the CDR3: TGTGCCAGCAGCTTACGCGGGGGGCGGGGAAACACCATATATTTT.

The J gene is TRBJ2-5, the V gene TRBV3-1 (or the pseudogene TRBV3-2); 12 positions agree with TRBD2. Germline V gene sequence: CDR1 LGHDT, CDR2 YNNKEL (reference sequence). J gave up 1 base and V 5 bases, and 5 bases lay outside the gene matches. The CDR3 has 16 residues. CDR3 region: CASSSRTSGAQETQYF. The CDR3 DNA reads as TGTGCCAGCAGCTCCCGGACTAGCGGGGCCCAAGAGACCCAGTACTTC.